This T cell receptor beta chain was recorded in a study of blood T cell repertoires in COVID-19. During the 2 weeks before they entered the study, exposed participants had met someone with a PCR-confirmed or clinician-diagnosed COVID-19 case. The CDR3 spans 14 residues. Germline CDR1 is SGHTA and CDR2 is FQGNSA. The V and J ends lost 5 bases and 8 bases respectively, with 18 bases between them. Generated by immunoSEQ multiplex PCR, the TCRdb table keeps only in-frame clones and is missing some. The data show 130,000 to 150,000 clones, around 90% seen once. The J gene is TRBJ1-2, the V gene TRBV7-2; a weak D match, TRBD1 (5 bases). The clonotype was recovered from a woman in her thirties or forties who had been exposed to COVID-19. Sequenced: PBMCs or T cells enriched from blood (not recorded which). This CDR3 is CASSPGGGVKGYTF. The CDR3 region has the DNA TGTGCCAGCAGCCCCGGCGGGGGAGTGAAAGGCTACACCTTC. Filled out from reference TRBV7-2 and TRBJ1-2, the complete variable domain reads GAGVSQSPSNKVTEKGKDVELRCDPISGHTALYWYRQSLGQGLEFLIYFQGNSAPDKSGLPSDRFSAERTGGSVSTLTIQRTQQEDSAVYLCASSPGGGVKGYTFGSGTRLTVV.